This passage covers 25 T cell receptor beta chains from one sample sequenced in a study of early T cells in non-severe SARS-CoV-2 infection. A single record per CDR3 protein comes from TCRdb applying MiXCR to the 5' RACE reads. In the table there are tens of thousands of distinct CDR3 sequences, approximately 6.9% of which are singletons. Source: whole blood, taken at baseline. The source is an adult who was a healthcare worker with PCR-confirmed SARS-CoV-2 infection or an uninfected control (not recorded which).

This clonotype was picked up a small number of times. V gene TRBV29-1 combines with J gene TRBJ2-3; the D gene is possibly TRBD1 (6 bases). V shed 4 bases and J shed 2 bases, with 19 bases lying between them. The germline gives CDR1 SQVTM, CDR2 ANQGSEA. The CDR3 spans 16 residues. The CDR3 region has the DNA TGCAGCGTTGGCACTGGGGGCGATCAGGCCACAGATACGCAGTATTTT. Encoded protein: CSVGTGGDQATDTQYF.

The chain combines TRBV20-1 with TRBJ2-7; D ambiguous. The germline V and J ends were trimmed by 7 bases and 2 bases, with 12 bases remaining between them. The germline V gene has CDR1 DFQATT and CDR2 SNEGSKA (reference sequence). There are 12 residues in the CDR3. The CDR3 coding sequence is TGCAGTGTTACCCAAGGGCCCTACGAGCAGTACTTC. Its translation is CSVTQGPYEQYF.

This clonotype came up many times. J is TRBJ1-6 and V is TRBV7-9; TRBD1 might be the D (6 bases). Germline V gene data show CDR1 as SEHNR and CDR2 as FQNEAQ (reference sequence). Trimming pared 5 bases from V and 10 bases from J, leaving 15 bases between. The CDR3 loop spans 14 amino acids. The CDR3, as DNA: TGTGCCAGCAGCGTTACAGGGAGAGACTCACCCCTCCACTTT. This gives the protein CASSVTGRDSPLHF.

This clonotype showed up just a few times. The chain is built from TRBV6-1 and TRBJ1-2; no firm D call. The CDR3 sequence is 13 residues long. Germline CDR1 reads MNHNS; CDR2 reads SASEGT. V lost 1 base and J 3 bases, leaving 6 bases between the germline ends. CDR3 protein: CASSEDADYGYTF. CDR3 nucleotides: TGTGCCAGCAGTGAAGATGCAGACTATGGCTACACCTTC.

The chain recombines TRBV6-4 with TRBJ2-1; 10 nucleotides match TRBD2. Losses at the gene ends were 8 bases for V and 5 bases for J; bases not matched to a gene: 6. Looked up from germline, CDR1 is MRHNA and CDR2 is SNTAGT. The CDR3 runs to 14 residues. CDR3 loop: CASQREGTHNEQFF. The CDR3 nucleotides are TGTGCCAGCCAGCGGGAGGGGACTCACAATGAGCAGTTCTTC.

V and J are TRBV29-1 and TRBJ2-1; the match to TRBD1 covers 7 bases. V was pared by 6 bases and J by 8 bases, with 10 bases of the junction left unmatched. The CDR3 is 13 residues long. Germline CDR1 SQVTM, CDR2 ANQGSEA. The CDR3 sequence: CSVRREDRHEQFF. CDR3 nucleotide sequence: TGCAGCGTGAGAAGAGAGGACAGGCATGAGCAGTTCTTC.

This clonotype was detected a few times. The genes are TRBV18 and TRBJ2-7; 14 positions agree with TRBD2. The CDR3 totals 15 residues. CDR1 is KGHSH, CDR2 LQKENI, per germline. The V segment lost 5 bases and the J segment 7 bases; nucleotides outside the gene matches: 7. The chain's CDR3 is CASSATSGRVAEQYF. The CDR3 nucleotides read TGTGCCAGCTCAGCGACTAGCGGGAGGGTAGCAGAGCAGTACTTC.

A few counts support this clonotype. The rearrangement uses TRBV30 and TRBJ1-2, with 11 bases fitting TRBD1. This CDR3 has 13 amino acids. J lost 2 bases, V lost 5 bases, and 1 base had no gene match. Germline V gene data show CDR1 as GTSNPN and CDR2 as SVGIG (reference sequence). CDR3 sequence (DNA): TGTGCCTGGCGGACAGGGGGCAACTATGGCTACACCTTC. This sequence encodes CAWRTGGNYGYTF.

At least ten counts were recorded for this clonotype. The chain combines TRBV11-2 with TRBJ2-1; either TRBD1 or TRBD2 may supply D (5 bases each). Trimming pared 0 bases from V and 4 bases from J, leaving 10 bases between. The CDR3 totals 15 residues. Germline lookup yields CDR1 SGHAT and CDR2 FQNNGV. The CDR3 DNA reads as TGTGCCAGCAGCTTAGATGTCGGGGCATACAATGAGCAGTTCTTC. Protein product: CASSLDVGAYNEQFF.

This clonotype showed up many times. V and J are TRBV20-1 and TRBJ2-7; 8 bases map to TRBD2. V lost 0 bases to trimming and J lost 2 bases; unmatched junction nucleotides: 12. Looked up from germline, CDR1 is DFQATT and CDR2 is SNEGSKA (reference sequence). This CDR3 is 17 amino acids long. As DNA, the CDR3 is TGCAGTGCTAGAGATCCTTTTAGCGGGACCAGTACCTACGAGCAGTACTTC. Translation: CSARDPFSGTSTYEQYF.

To note about this clonotype: A much larger clonotype is one base distant, so this may be a read error. The CDR3 protein is CSVETAGGTEAFF. CDR3 nucleotides: TGCAGCGTTGAGACGGCAGGTGGGACTGAAGCTTTCTTT. This chain connects TRBV29-1 to TRBJ1-1; D not resolved. CDR1 and CDR2 from the germline V gene are SQVTM and ANQGSEA. V lost 3 bases to trimming and J lost 5 bases, with 13 bases between them. The CDR3 runs 13 residues.

This clonotype was picked up a small number of times. The chain links TRBV20-1 to TRBJ2-1; tentatively, D is TRBD2 (6 bases). Per the germline V gene, CDR1 is DFQATT and CDR2 is SNEGSKA (reference sequence). The CDR3 sequence is 18 residues long. V was cut by 1 base and J by 0 bases, with 19 bases left in between. In DNA, the CDR3 is TGCAGTGCTAGAGTTGGGGGAGGAGACTCTAGCTCCTACAATGAGCAGTTCTTC. Its translation is CSARVGGGDSSSYNEQFF.

This clonotype came up many times. This sequence joins TRBV20-1 and TRBJ2-5; D not certain. CDR1 and CDR2 (germline): DFQATT, SNEGSKA (reference sequence). The CDR3 spans 13 residues. V lost 3 bases to trimming and J lost 0 bases, with 8 bases between them. The CDR3, as DNA: TGCAGTGCTAGTGGGCAGAACCAAGAGACCCAGTACTTC. Translated, it gives CSASGQNQETQYF.

This clonotype was seen ten or more times. The chain carries TRBV12-3 or TRBV12-4 and TRBJ2-1, with 7 nucleotides matching TRBD1. This CDR3 is 14 amino acids long. V lost 7 bases to trimming and J lost 0 bases; unmatched junction nucleotides: 3. The CDR3 is CASTNRGSYNEQFF. CDR3 nucleotides: TGTGCCAGCACGAACAGGGGCTCCTACAATGAGCAGTTCTTC.

This clonotype was picked up many times. CDR3 residues: CASTSGETQYF. The DNA for the CDR3 is TGTGCCAGCACGAGTGGGGAGACCCAGTACTTC. V usage is TRBV12-3 or TRBV12-4 and J usage is TRBJ2-5, with D hard to call. Trimming shortened V by 7 bases and J by 5 bases, and 8 bases separated the two germline ends. The CDR3 spans 11 residues.

The J gene is TRBJ2-5, the V gene TRBV28, with 7 positions matching TRBD1. V lost 6 bases to trimming and J lost 0 bases; unmatched junction nucleotides: 7. CDR3 length: 15 amino acids. Germline-derived CDR1 and CDR2 are MDHEN and SYDVKM. The CDR3 DNA is TGTGCCAGCAGCCGTGACAGGGCTTACCAAGAGACCCAGTACTTC. Protein sequence: CASSRDRAYQETQYF.

The table lists this clonotype with a few counts. The J gene is TRBJ2-2, the V gene TRBV6-2 or TRBV6-3; 8 bases align to TRBD2. The CDR3 is 16 amino acids. CDR1 and CDR2 (germline): MNHEY, SVGEGT. The trim removed 2 bases at V and 1 base at J, leaving 3 bases unmatched. The DNA of the CDR3 is TGTGCCAGCAGTTACACCGGGACTAGGAACACCGGGGAGCTGTTTTTT. This translates into CASSYTGTRNTGELFF.

The chain couples TRBV3-1 to TRBJ2-1, with unresolved D. Trimming removed 4 bases at V and 13 bases at J, with 14 bases between. This CDR3 is 12 amino acids long. Per germline, CDR1 LGHDT and CDR2 YNNKEL (reference sequence). The CDR3 sequence is CASSPDFYQQFF. The CDR3 DNA reads TGTGCCAGCAGCCCCGATTTTTATCAACAGTTCTTC.

This clonotype came up a few times. This chain uses TRBV20-1 with TRBJ2-6; no clear D gene. Germline CDR1 reads DFQATT; CDR2 reads SNEGSKA (reference sequence). The CDR3 is 12 amino acids. Trimming took off 4 bases at V and 2 bases at J, with 3 bases between the two ends. CDR3 sequence (DNA): TGCAGTGCTACCCCTGGGGCCAACGTCCTGACTTTC. Translated: CSATPGANVLTF.

This clonotype was observed at least ten times. The chain links TRBV4-3 to TRBJ2-2; D is uncertain. CDR3 length: 14 amino acids. V lost 2 bases, J lost 5 bases, and 9 bases lay in between. Germline V gene sequence: CDR1 LGHNA, CDR2 YSLEER. CDR3 protein: CASSQIERTGELFF. The CDR3 nucleotides read TGCGCCAGCAGCCAAATCGAAAGAACCGGGGAGCTGTTTTTT.

This chain's CDR3 is CASSQDPSGNYNEQFF. CDR3 bases: TGCGCCAGCAGCCAAGATCCGAGCGGAAACTACAATGAGCAGTTCTTC. This chain connects TRBV4-3 to TRBJ2-1, with TRBD2 as a possible D gene (5 bases). Per the germline V gene, CDR1 is LGHNA and CDR2 is YSLEER. The CDR3 totals 16 residues. Trimming took 0 bases from V and 3 from J, leaving 12 bases between them.

V gene TRBV4-2 combines with J gene TRBJ2-7, with 8 nucleotides matching TRBD2. In germline, CDR1 is LGHNA, CDR2 YNFKEQ. This CDR3 is 15 amino acids long. V gave up 0 bases and J gave up 0 bases; unmatched junction bases: 1. DNA of the CDR3: TGTGCCAGCAGCCAAGAGGGGACTAGCTCCTACGAGCAGTACTTC. This translates into CASSQEGTSSYEQYF.

The chain has TRBV7-2 and TRBJ2-3, with TRBD2 identical over 14 bases. This CDR3 has 15 residues. Germline CDR1 is SGHTA and CDR2 is FQGNSA. Trimming took 5 bases from V and 8 from J; bases not matched to a gene: 6. The CDR3 coding sequence is TGTGCCAGCAGCGCCGGGACTAGCGGGAGTGTTACGCAGTATTTT. This gives the protein CASSAGTSGSVTQYF.

The chain links TRBV18 to TRBJ2-7, with TRBD1 matching over 7 bases. Germline-derived CDR1 and CDR2 are KGHSH and LQKENI. CDR3 length equals 12 residues. V lost 3 bases and J lost 7; bases outside the gene matches: 3. The CDR3 protein is CASSPRQGEQYF. The CDR3 coding sequence is TGTGCCAGCTCACCGCGACAGGGTGAGCAGTACTTC.

This clonotype was seen repeatedly, ten times or more. The rearrangement uses TRBV4-1 and TRBJ2-3, with D perhaps TRBD1 (6 bases). Trimming removed 1 base from V and 3 bases from J, with 17 bases in between. Germline V gene lookup returns CDR1 MGHRA and CDR2 YSYEKL. This CDR3 comprises 17 residues. The CDR3 DNA sequence: TGCGCCAGCAGCCAAGTGCTGAGCAGGGGCGAAACAGATACGCAGTATTTT. It translates to CASSQVLSRGETDTQYF.